Sample share makes the clone carrying this TCR beta chain medium-sized (0.01 to 0.1%). Its antigen is not known. The source of the sample is a study of lymphopenia after photon versus proton radiotherapy. Sequencing used immunoSEQ multiplex PCR; TCRdb keeps in-frame clones, though not all of them. The table includes around 4,200 clones, over 60% detected once. The germline V gene has CDR1 SGHAT and CDR2 FQNNGV. This CDR3 spans 15 amino acids. With V trimmed by 0 bases and J by 10 bases, 6 bases remained unmatched. Study-wide findings and caveats: Under photons, naive T cells and diversity fell while effector/memory populations rose. Oligoclonal CD8+ Temra expansion after nadir drove photon patients' diversity drop. In patients who died, overall survival fell as post-nadir TCR diversity dropped more.

The receptor was derived from an elderly man with esophageal cancer. The sample was peripheral blood, taken from a patient treated with proton-based radiotherapy. V usage is TRBV11-2 and J usage is TRBJ2-1; 10 nucleotides match TRBD2. CDR3 amino acids: CASSLESGGAREQFF. The CDR3 DNA sequence: TGTGCCAGCAGCTTAGAAAGCGGGGGGGCTCGAGAGCAGTTCTTC.